The clone carrying this TCR beta chain was seen a handful of times. What it binds is not known. The data were produced by immunoSEQ multiplex PCR, yet TCRdb's version contains in-frame clones alone and is incomplete. This sample has more than 140,000 clones, with about 78% found just once. This entry comes from a study of PD-1 blockade in classical Hodgkin lymphoma. In the study overall: Patients were treated with nivolumab at 3 mg/kg, and this was given intravenously every 2 weeks. General observations from the study: Compared with healthy donors, newly diagnosed patients reportedly showed lower baseline TCR diversity. Complete responders had baseline diversity similar to newly diagnosed patients. Only CD4+ TCR diversity, not CD8+, had risen significantly by C4D1.

After autologous stem cell transplantation all patients relapsed, and prior brentuximab vedotin exposure differed between cohorts. Germline values: CDR1 LNHDA, CDR2 SQIVND (reference sequence). V was shortened by 3 bases and J by 4 bases, with 13 bases between the two germline ends. This CDR3 is built from 15 residues. The clonotype originates from a human donor with classical Hodgkin lymphoma. This specimen was peripheral blood mononuclear cells (PBMCs), taken before the second cycle of nivolumab. The J gene is TRBJ1-5, the V gene TRBV19, with D perhaps TRBD1 (6 bases). CDR3 nucleotides: TGTGCCAGTAGTATCTTACAGGGCGTTAATCAGCCCCAGCATTTT. Translating gives CASSILQGVNQPQHF.